This entry features one T cell receptor beta chain sequence. No cognate antigen has been identified for it. Base qualities are missing; no much larger clone stands one base away. Donors were healthy HIV-negative adults with no recently reported acute infections or vaccinations. All donors were Caucasian adults living in Nashville, Tennessee, USA. CD4+ T cells were enriched through magnetic negative selection, after which naive cells were positively selected on CD45RA and the remaining negative fraction served as the memory subset. Blood was collected by leukapheresis, and PBMCs were isolated by Ficoll-Histopaque density gradient centrifugation and then cryopreserved in liquid nitrogen vapor phase. Purity and quantity of every magnetically sorted T cell population were checked by analytical flow cytometry. From each sorted fraction, genomic DNA was isolated and quantified by UV absorbance on a Nanodrop 2000c.

The data belong to a study of shared clonotypes between healthy human individuals (dated by TCRdb to 2020 to 2021). Background on the whole study: The cohort included a few men and two women between 18 and 49 years of age. To estimate repertoire size and how much clonotype sharing occurs between individuals, the study deeply sequenced the blood TCR repertoires of 5 or 6 healthy adults. To increase sequencing depth and limit assay-specific biases, TCR repertoire library preparation and sequencing were carried out by different laboratories using diverse techniques. Between about 0.8 and 9 billion PBMCs per donor were obtained by leukapheresis. For each donor, CD4 naive and CD4 memory were each run on three plates, CD8 naive on two plates, and CD8 memory on one plate. Study-wide conclusions, independent of this receptor: Incomplete sequencing was indicated by rarefaction of sorted-subset datasets, despite the large sequencing depth. Larger estimated clonotype richness was generally found for naive subsets than for memory subsets. Pairwise subsampling indicated that sequencing depth was expected to affect the degree of clonotype sharing among donors. Only blood was sampled, and tissue TCR repertoires likely differ from those in blood. Because the study included only a small number of donors, the genetic and exposure-history diversity represented was limited. Higher generation probabilities were observed for clonotypes shared by all four sorted-subset donors than for non-shared clonotypes. Across several donors, approximately 4.6% of naive CD4, roughly 3.8% of naive CD8, about 2% of memory CD4, and roughly 0.4% of memory CD8 clonotypes were shared.

From the germline V gene, CDR1 is SGHAT and CDR2 is FQNNGV. Measured from the cysteine to the phenylalanine, the CDR3 is 13 residues long. The entry retains the CDR3 DNA only, 39 bases that are in frame from base 1. Trimming at the junction amounts to 2 bases on V and 0 bases on J, and the germline ends lie 5 bases apart. Using the deep immunoSEQ assay, multiplex PCR amplified TCR CDR3 regions from genomic DNA. Extracted genomic DNA from each cell subset was spread evenly across all wells of several immunoSEQ 96-well plates, with each plate serving as a replicate. For sorted subsets, about 200 ng genomic DNA, equal to 30,000 or so T cell genomes, was loaded into each replicate PCR. Purified libraries were quantified with a Qubit 3.0 fluorometer, sized on a Bioanalyzer 2100, and re-quantified with the KAPA Library Quantification kit. A separate single-read 150-cycle Illumina NextSeq 550 flow cell was used to sequence each immunoSEQ 96-well plate. In the source study's methods: Because the immunoSEQ output held only junctional sequences and lacked quality scores, the filtering could not match the filtering applied to full-length reads. Sequences were annotated with PyIR, a Python wrapper for IgBLAST v1.9, using IMGT germline references to assign V/J genes and CDR3. Reads were filtered out if the reads had weak V/J assignments (E-value above 1e-6), no CDR3, stop codons, out-of-frame junctions, or ambiguous translated residues. A V3J clonotype was defined by an identical inferred V gene, J gene, and CDR3 amino acid sequence. Percentage overlap between repertoires was calculated by dividing the number of shared unique clonotypes by the size of the smaller repertoire. Repertoire richness was assessed with RTK rarefaction, the Chao1 estimator, and Recon v2.1 estimates of unobserved clonotypes. OLGA was used to compute generation probabilities for all TCRbeta clonotypes that the gDNA method yielded from a few donors. TCRdb stores this immuneACCESS table with in-frame sequences only. Part of the clones is absent; in the studies checked, under half of the shortfall reflects unresolved V genes, and no reason is known for the rest. That table is the source of V, J and clone size, and D and trimming were worked out from the DNA. Within this sample are some 1.5 million clones, with 98% of them counted one time only. The ten biggest clones cover about 0.45% of the sample.

Recombination linked TRBV11-2 to TRBJ2-7, with the D gene uncertain. This sequence was found in a man under 40 in good health. The specimen sequenced was naive CD4+ T cells sorted from blood. The sample's cell subset or site label is to be understood as: CD45RA+ positively selected. The CDR3 region has the sequence CASSLLASYEQYF. The nucleotides read TGTGCCAGCAGCTTACTCGCCTCCTACGAGCAGTACTTC.